A selection of T cell receptor beta chains follows, all from one sample in a study of T cell changes during pregnancy in multiple sclerosis. TCRdb's copy holds only in-frame clones and misses some; the assay was immunoSEQ multiplex PCR. This sample has under 85,000 clones; around nine tenths occur once, and the top ten carry more than 0.45%. The sequencing used CD4+ T cells from peripheral blood mononuclear cells, collected in the second trimester of pregnancy. The receptors originated from a female donor with multiple sclerosis, enrolled in a pregnancy study. The conserved cysteine and the conserved F or W are not part of the CDR3 here. D genes are given only for firm matches. Not all rows give a size; the values are once, few, many and, for expanded clones, a class.

-,TRBV7-2,TRBD1,ASSRDRVREQY
-,TRBV5-4,TRBD2,ASSYPLAGSTDTQY
-,TRBV7-3,TRBD2,ASSLRAKGLANTGELF
-,TRBV10-3,TRBD1,AISDLGGSAEAF
-,TRBV5-4,TRBD1,ASSLGLRTGAKPYTEAF
-,TRBV9,-,ASSVAGYNEQF
-,TRBV5-5,TRBD2,ASKTTSDIRTDTQY
-,TRBV7-6,-,ASSPVSGNTGELF
-,TRBV4-1,TRBD1,ASSQESRGRGEQF
-,TRBV28,-,ASSPGGVNQPQH
once,TRBV5-1,TRBD2,ASYKSGGAPNTQY
-,TRBV18,TRBD1,ASSGTGGVDEAF
-,TRBV15,-,ATSRGRIPDEQF
-,TRBV7-9,TRBD1,ASSLGQGAPNQPQH
-,TRBV5-5,-,ASSLRGSNQPQH
few,TRBV7-9,-,ASSFFQGSYT
-,TRBV5-1,TRBD2,ASSPSGVSYNEQF
-,TRBV15,-,ATSRPRGTVSNQPQH
once,TRBV7-9,-,ASSLAQMNTEAF
-,TRBV10-3,-,AARAQENEKLF
once,TRBV2,-,ASFRTMSYEQY
-,TRBV7-6,-,ASSRTETYEQY
-,TRBV30,-,AWSNMRIPNTEAF
-,TRBV5-4,TRBD2,ASSLSLAGGPYNEQF
-,TRBV5-1,TRBD2,ASSRLSGAHTGELF
-,TRBV5-8,TRBD2,ASSLAVSGTSGLTDTQY
few,TRBV27,TRBD1,ASSLDRGTEAF
-,TRBV5-1,TRBD1,ASSDGDRGNAEAF
once,TRBV11-2,-,ASRPSTTSATGELF
-,TRBV6-1,TRBD1,ATGPGQGNTGELF